The TCR beta chain under discussion was sequenced for a study of technical replicates of blood from several donors (dated by TCRdb to about 2017). The germline V gene gives CDR1 as SGHTA and CDR2 as FQGNSA. There are 14 amino acids in the CDR3, from cysteine to phenylalanine inclusive. Only the CDR3 portion is preserved as DNA: 42 bases, with reading frame beginning at the first base. V sheds 5 bases and J sheds 13 bases, leaving 23 bases between their ends. Worth noting for this clone: Its antigen remains undetermined. No much larger clonotype is one base removed from it; base qualities were not supplied.

The library was made by the immunoSEQ multiplex PCR assay. TCRdb obtained this table from immuneACCESS and retained in-frame rearrangements with V and J assigned. These tables miss some clones; where compared with another copy, unresolved V genes account for less than half of the shortfall, and the remainder is unexplained. The sample contains almost 70,000 clones, 90% to 95% of them found a single time. The biggest ten clones account for 4.7% of the sample. Sequencing was carried out using PBMCs. The receptor chain draws on TRBV7-2 and TRBJ1-2; confidence is insufficient to name the D gene. The sequence was collected from a human donor in good health. Some clones in this sample may be carry-over from other donors' samples. The DNA is TGTGCCAGCAGCGAAACCCGCCAGGTACTCGTGTTCACCTTC. Translation gives CASSETRQVLVFTF. The full variable domain, completed from the reference TRBV7-2 and TRBJ1-2 proteins outside the CDR3, reads GAGVSQSPSNKVTEKGKDVELRCDPISGHTALYWYRQSLGQGLEFLIYFQGNSAPDKSGLPSDRFSAERTGGSVSTLTIQRTQQEDSAVYLCASSETRQVLVFTFGSGTRLTVV.